This TCR beta chain is drawn from a study of blood T cell repertoires in COVID-19. Across the study: The United States, Italy and Spain supplied acute and convalescent COVID-19 samples. T cells, B-cell-depleted T cells, or PBMCs supplied cDNA or gDNA.

In the original analysis: How many nucleated cells were present was estimated from reference gene primer amplification. Assay: immunoSEQ multiplex PCR; the TCRdb copy retains only in-frame clones and omits some. The V and J calls and clone size are taken from that table; D and trimming were inferred from the DNA. Of about 29,000 clones listed, less than 85% were seen once; the top ten hold roughly 2%. CDR1 and CDR2 from the germline V gene are DFQATT and SNEGSKA (reference sequence). Trimming left V 3 bases short and J 0 bases short, with 5 bases between. CDR3 length: 12 amino acids. What was sequenced was peripheral blood. This sequence joins TRBV20-1 and TRBJ1-1; no definite D call. The source is an older man with active or convalescent COVID-19. DNA for the CDR3: TGCAGTGCTAGTCGGTTGAACACTGAAGCTTTCTTT. Amino acid sequence: CSASRLNTEAFF.